Shown below are 22 T cell receptor beta chains from a single sample sequenced in a study of technical replicates of blood from a handful of donors. The table came from immunoSEQ multiplex PCR; TCRdb's copy has only in-frame clones and leaves some out. The data contain under 70,000 clones, approximately 91% of them singletons. Sequencing was carried out using PBMCs. The receptors derive from a human donor in good health. Some clones in this sample may be carry-over from other donors' samples.

The rearrangement links TRBV19 to TRBJ1-2, with 8 positions matching TRBD1. Germline V gene sequence: CDR1 LNHDA, CDR2 SQIVND (reference sequence). The V and J ends lost 4 bases and 6 bases, in that order; junction bases with no gene match: 7. The length of the CDR3 is 14 residues. CDR3 protein: CASSTRTGTDGYTF. CDR3 in DNA: TGTGCCAGTAGTACCCGGACAGGGACAGATGGCTACACCTTC.

This chain uses TRBV6-5 with TRBJ2-7; TRBD1 aligns across 8 bases. The V and J ends lost 2 bases and 3 bases, in that order; junction bases with no gene match: 3. This CDR3 spans 14 amino acids. Germline CDR1 is MNHEY and CDR2 is SVGAGI. CDR3 amino acids: CASSYGQGLYEQYF. The CDR3 DNA reads TGTGCCAGCAGTTACGGACAGGGCCTCTACGAGCAGTACTTC.

The chain joins TRBV23-1 to TRBJ1-4; possibly TRBD1 for D (6 bases). TRBV23-1 counts as an open reading frame of uncertain function. V was shortened by 2 bases and J by 6 bases, with 16 bases between the two germline ends. This CDR3 region has 16 residues. The CDR3 region is CASSQPRTERHEKLFF. CDR3 in DNA: TGCGCCAGCAGTCAACCACGGACAGAACGACATGAAAAACTGTTTTTT.

The chain carries TRBV7-8 and TRBJ1-1; TRBD1 might be the D (5 bases). V shed 4 bases and J shed 1 base, with 13 bases lying between them. The CDR3 is 15 amino acids. CDR1 and CDR2 from the germline V gene are SGHVS and FQNEAQ. This CDR3 is CASSSPRGQNTEAFF. CDR3 coding DNA: TGTGCCAGCAGCTCACCCCGTGGACAGAACACTGAAGCTTTCTTT.

The rearrangement uses TRBV7-8 and TRBJ1-1; tentative D call: TRBD1 (5 bases). Trimming left V 5 bases short and J 1 base short, with 8 bases between. Per germline, CDR1 SGHVS and CDR2 FQNEAQ. CDR3 length: 13 residues. The CDR3 DNA sequence: TGTGCCAGCAGCCGCGACAGGAACACTGAAGCTTTCTTT. Protein: CASSRDRNTEAFF. Full variable domain (rest looked up from reference TRBV7-8 and TRBJ1-1): GAGVSQSPRYKVAKRGQDVALRCDPISGHVSLFWYQQALGQGPEFLTYFQNEAQLDKSGLPSDRFFAERPEGSVSTLKIQRTQQEDSAVYLCASSRDRNTEAFFGQGTRLTVV.

V and J are TRBV5-1 and TRBJ2-7, with D possibly being TRBD2 (5 bases). Germline V CDR1 and CDR2: SGHRS, YFSETQ. Deletions cut 3 bases from V and 6 bases from J, with 13 bases between. This CDR3 has 13 amino acids. In DNA form, the CDR3 reads TGCGCCAGCAGCTCGACTACCCCCGGCGAGCAGTACTTC. Protein product: CASSSTTPGEQYF.

This clone was detected only once. The gene calls are TRBV7-2 and TRBJ2-1, with 10 bases fitting TRBD2. J lost 10 bases, V lost 3 bases, and 15 bases had no gene match. The CDR3 covers 17 residues. Germline loops: CDR1 SGHTA, CDR2 FQGNSA. The CDR3 DNA follows: TGTGCCAGCAGCTTCGGACTAGCGGCGACCCAAAGAGGGGAGCAGTTCTTC. It translates to CASSFGLAATQRGEQFF.

The chain has TRBV10-2 and TRBJ2-5, with TRBD2 identical over 16 bases. Germline CDR1 reads WSHSY; CDR2 reads SAAADI. The CDR3 is 16 residues long. J lost 5 bases, V lost 4 bases, and 4 bases had no gene match. The CDR3 is CASSVPGLAGGETQYF. CDR3 sequence (DNA): TGCGCCAGCAGTGTGCCGGGACTAGCGGGGGGGGAGACCCAGTACTTC.

The rearrangement links TRBV29-1 to TRBJ1-5; 10 nucleotides line up with TRBD1. The germline V gene encodes CDR1 SQVTM and CDR2 ANQGSEA. The CDR3 has 13 residues. V lost 6 bases and J lost 6; bases outside the gene matches: 5. CDR3 in amino acids: CSVGQGVGQPQHF. In nucleotides, the CDR3 is TGCAGCGTCGGACAGGGGGTGGGTCAGCCCCAGCATTTT.

This chain joins TRBV9 and TRBJ1-3, with 8 bases fitting TRBD1. V trimming: 2 bases; J trimming: 1 base; junction bases outside the gene matches: 2. The germline gives CDR1 SGDLS, CDR2 YYNGEE. The length of the CDR3 is 15 residues. The CDR3 here is CASSVDRDSGNTIYF. CDR3 DNA sequence: TGTGCCAGCAGCGTGGACAGGGATTCTGGAAACACCATATATTTT.

Of note for this clone: Other DNA sequences from this sample encode an identical CDR3 as well. This chain connects TRBV7-3 to TRBJ1-1, with 9 bases identical to TRBD1. Trimming cost V 0 bases and J 8 bases; bases outside gene matches: 1. There are 13 residues in the CDR3. CDR1 SGHTA and CDR2 FQGTGA come from the germline V gene. The CDR3 here is CASSLTGQGEAFF. The CDR3 nucleotides are TGTGCCAGCAGCTTAACGGGACAGGGCGAAGCTTTCTTT. Looking up the rest from reference TRBV7-3 and TRBJ1-1 gives the full variable domain: GAGVSQTPSNKVTEKGKYVELRCDPISGHTALYWYRQSLGQGPEFLIYFQGTGAADDSGLPNDRFFAVRPEGSVSTLKIQRTERGDSAVYLCASSLTGQGEAFFGQGTRLTVV.

This rearrangement joins TRBV18 to TRBJ2-7, with TRBD1 matching over 8 bases. The CDR3 totals 14 residues. Germline assignment: CDR1 KGHSH and CDR2 LQKENI. V lost 1 base and J lost 7; bases outside the gene matches: 6. Written as DNA, the CDR3 is TGTGCCAGCTCACCACTGGACAGGGTTCATGAGCAGTACTTC. Protein product: CASSPLDRVHEQYF. Filled out from reference TRBV18 and TRBJ2-7, the complete variable domain reads NAGVMQNPRHLVRRRGQEARLRCSPMKGHSHVYWYRQLPEEGLKFMVYLQKENIIDESGMPKERFSAEFPKEGPSILRIQQVVRGDSAAYFCASSPLDRVHEQYFGPGTRLTVT.

The V gene is TRBV9, the J gene TRBJ1-1; no clear D. This CDR3 is 15 amino acids long. The germline V and J ends were trimmed by 3 bases and 3 bases, with 15 bases remaining between them. CDR1 is SGDLS and CDR2 is YYNGEE in the germline V gene. DNA of the CDR3: TGTGCCAGCAGCGACAAACATAACATTCACACTGAAGCTTTCTTT. It is translated as CASSDKHNIHTEAFF.

The rearrangement links TRBV27 to TRBJ2-2; 12 nucleotides match TRBD2. Germline V gene sequence: CDR1 MNHEY, CDR2 SMNVEV (reference sequence). The V gene end was trimmed by 2 bases and the J gene end by 7 bases; junction bases not matched to a gene: 5. The CDR3 has 16 amino acids. DNA of the CDR3: TGTGCCAGCAGTTTACCGACTAGCGGGAGCGGCGGGGAGCTGTTTTTT. It encodes CASSLPTSGSGGELFF.

The chain carries TRBV7-9 and TRBJ1-2; 8 positions agree with TRBD1. The CDR3 has 15 residues. Germline V lookup: CDR1 SEHNR, CDR2 FQNEAQ (reference sequence). Trimming cost V 5 bases and J 4 bases; bases outside gene matches: 9. The CDR3 DNA follows: TGTGCCAGCAGCCTCGGAGGACAGGGCAGCTATGGCTACACCTTC. This gives the protein CASSLGGQGSYGYTF.

This chain links TRBV25-1 with TRBJ2-6; D unclear. The CDR3 runs to 15 residues. Germline CDR1 MGHDK, CDR2 SYGVNS. V shed 4 bases and J shed 4 bases, with 11 bases lying between them. Here the CDR3 reads CASSAEERGANVLTF. The CDR3 DNA reads TGTGCCAGCAGTGCTGAGGAGAGGGGGGCCAACGTCCTGACTTTC.

The rearrangement links TRBV2 to TRBJ2-7; 7 nucleotides match TRBD2. The J segment lost 5 bases and the V segment lost 7 bases, leaving 11 bases of the junction unmatched. The CDR3 is 14 residues long. CDR1 and CDR2 (germline): SNHLY, FYNNEI. CDR3 DNA sequence: TGTGCCAGCATGCCTCTCAGGGAGGGGAACGAGCAGTACTTC. Translated, it gives CASMPLREGNEQYF. Full variable domain (outside the CDR3, taken from reference TRBV2 and TRBJ2-7): EPEVTQTPSHQVTQMGQEVILRCVPISNHLYFYWYRQILGQKVEFLVSFYNNEISEKSEIFDDQFSVERPDGSNFTLKIRSTKLEDSAMYFCASMPLREGNEQYFGPGTRLTVT.

The chain combines TRBV29-1 with TRBJ1-1, with 7 bases that match TRBD1. The germline V gene has CDR1 SQVTM and CDR2 ANQGSEA. CDR3 length: 14 amino acids. The ends lost 3 bases at V and 0 bases at J; junction bases unmatched: 4. CDR3 residues: CSVDLGQLNTEAFF. CDR3 nucleotides: TGCAGCGTTGACCTGGGACAGCTGAACACTGAAGCTTTCTTT.

The chain employs TRBV5-4 and TRBJ2-5, with 9 bases lining up with TRBD2. Trimming at V came to 4 bases and at J to 4 bases, leaving 8 bases not matched to a gene. The CDR3 extends over 15 amino acids. Germline V gene data show CDR1 as SGHNT and CDR2 as YYREEE (reference sequence). The CDR3 bases are TGTGCCAGCAGCCCGGTGGCGGGGGGGCCAGAGACCCAGTACTTC. Its protein is CASSPVAGGPETQYF.

The chain carries TRBV14 and TRBJ1-2; D is ambiguous. Trimming pared 4 bases from V and 5 bases from J, leaving 17 bases between. Germline loops: CDR1 SGHDN, CDR2 FVKESK. The CDR3 is 15 amino acids. The chain's CDR3 is CASSPLAPGSYGYTF. The CDR3 nucleotides are TGTGCCAGCAGCCCGTTAGCTCCGGGGTCTTATGGCTACACCTTC.

This clone was recorded a few times. The chain links TRBV7-8 to TRBJ1-3; D is undetermined. Germline V gene sequence: CDR1 SGHVS, CDR2 FQNEAQ. The CDR3 is made up of 14 amino acids. The V and J ends lost 5 bases and 0 bases respectively, with 8 bases between them. CDR3 coding DNA: TGTGCCAGCAGCCCCCGCGGCTCTGGAAACACCATATATTTT. It specifies CASSPRGSGNTIYF. The complete variable domain, with remaining parts taken from reference TRBV7-8 and TRBJ1-3, reads GAGVSQSPRYKVAKRGQDVALRCDPISGHVSLFWYQQALGQGPEFLTYFQNEAQLDKSGLPSDRFFAERPEGSVSTLKIQRTQQEDSAVYLCASSPRGSGNTIYFGEGSWLTVV.

V and J are TRBV5-1 and TRBJ2-5; 8 positions agree with TRBD1. The germline V gene has CDR1 SGHRS and CDR2 YFSETQ. V lost 4 bases and J lost 4; bases outside the gene matches: 12. The CDR3 loop spans 16 amino acids. CDR3 residues: CASSVGQGGGLETQYF. CDR3 nucleotides: TGCGCCAGCAGCGTAGGACAGGGTGGTGGGTTAGAGACCCAGTACTTC.